Below are 28 T cell receptor beta chains sequenced from a single sample in a study of cytomegalovirus exposure and HLA in healthy donors. The study ran its PCR with 60 Vbeta and 13 Jbeta primers. Data came from immunoSEQ multiplex PCR; TCRdb stores just in-frame clones and leaves some out. The sample lists 120,000 or so clones, about 72% occurring once. Specimen: PBMCs. These receptors were obtained from a man over 45 in good health and CMV-seropositive.

The rearrangement uses TRBV9 and TRBJ2-7; maybe TRBD2 (6 bases). The germline V and J ends were trimmed by 0 bases and 2 bases, with 15 bases remaining between them. This CDR3 is 16 amino acids long. Germline CDR1 reads SGDLS; CDR2 reads YYNGEE. CDR3 protein: CASSVEWDSPPYEQYF. CDR3 DNA sequence: TGTGCCAGCAGCGTAGAATGGGACTCACCCCCCTACGAGCAGTACTTC.

The rearrangement joins TRBV6-6 to TRBJ2-3; possible D gene TRBD2, 5 bases. The CDR3 consists of 16 residues. Germline CDR1 is MNHNY and CDR2 is SVGAGI (reference sequence). The V and J ends lost 7 bases and 0 bases respectively, with 17 bases between them. Here the CDR3 reads CASTLGPGKSTDTQYF. CDR3 bases: TGTGCCAGCACCCTCGGGCCCGGGAAGAGCACAGATACGCAGTATTTT.

This rearrangement joins TRBV10-2 to TRBJ2-5, with a weak D call TRBD1 (6 bases). Germline V lookup: CDR1 WSHSY, CDR2 SAAADI. V lost 3 bases, J lost 7 bases, and 21 bases lay in between. This CDR3 has 16 amino acids. The CDR3 region has the DNA TGCGCCAGCAGTGATGAGAGCAGGGGAAGTTTGGGGACCCAGTACTTC. This encodes CASSDESRGSLGTQYF.

On this clone: The same CDR3 arises from other DNA sequences in this sample as well. The CDR3 loop reads CASSVGTGYGYTF. The CDR3 DNA reads as TGTGCCAGCAGCGTCGGGACAGGCTATGGCTACACCTTC. The chain joins TRBV5-5 to TRBJ1-2; 8 nucleotides agree with TRBD1. The V and J ends lost 4 bases and 4 bases, in that order; junction bases with no gene match: 3. CDR1 and CDR2 from the germline V gene are SGHKS and YYEKEE (reference sequence). The CDR3 is 13 residues long.

The rearrangement links TRBV7-2 to TRBJ1-1; D perhaps matches TRBD1 (5 bases). Trimming pared 3 bases from V and 3 bases from J, leaving 8 bases between. The CDR3 is 13 residues long. Germline-derived CDR1 and CDR2 are SGHTA and FQGNSA. The CDR3 region has the DNA TGTGCCAGCAGCTTTACACAGGACACTGAAGCTTTCTTT. Protein product: CASSFTQDTEAFF.

The chain recombines TRBV5-1 with TRBJ1-1; D not resolved. Germline CDR1 is SGHRS and CDR2 is YFSETQ. The CDR3 consists of 14 residues. The V and J ends lost 0 bases and 3 bases respectively, with 9 bases between them. The CDR3 sequence: CASSLGIGYTEAFF. The CDR3 DNA is TGCGCCAGCAGCTTGGGGATCGGGTACACTGAAGCTTTCTTT.

The CDR3 bases are TGTGCCAGCAGTGCATATGGCTACACCTTC. Amino acids: CASSAYGYTF. J is TRBJ1-2 and V is TRBV6-1; D gene unclear. Trimming took 4 bases from V and 5 from J, leaving 2 bases between them. CDR1 is MNHNS and CDR2 is SASEGT in the germline V gene. CDR3 length: 10 residues.

CDR3: CASSFLHRRGTGELFF. Written as DNA, the CDR3 is TGTGCCAGCAGCTTCCTACACCGGCGGGGCACCGGGGAGCTGTTTTTT. The chain joins TRBV21-1 to TRBJ2-2; TRBD2 is taken as the D call from the table, unchecked against the DNA. TRBV21-1 is noted as a pseudogene. There are 16 residues in the CDR3.

This clone was detected a few times. This rearrangement joins TRBV18 to TRBJ1-1; 10 nucleotides match TRBD1. The V and J ends lost 2 bases and 4 bases, in that order; junction bases with no gene match: 10. Germline V gene data show CDR1 as KGHSH and CDR2 as LQKENI. The CDR3 has 17 amino acids. Here the CDR3 DNA reads TGTGCCAGCTCACCAATTATGACAGGGGGCGAAAGCACTGAAGCTTTCTTT. It specifies CASSPIMTGGESTEAFF.

This chain uses TRBV7-2 with TRBJ1-1; 9 bases are a match to TRBD1. The CDR3 is 13 amino acids. Germline lookup yields CDR1 SGHTA and CDR2 FQGNSA. V lost 4 bases and J lost 6; bases outside the gene matches: 3. CDR3 loop: CASSSQGAPEAFF. CDR3 nucleotides: TGTGCCAGCAGCTCACAGGGGGCCCCTGAAGCTTTCTTT.

The table lists this clone with a few counts. The chain uses TRBV5-1 and TRBJ1-1; D ambiguous. CDR1 is SGHRS and CDR2 is YFSETQ in the germline V gene. This CDR3 is 13 amino acids long. Trimming took off 0 bases at V and 7 bases at J, with 10 bases between the two ends. CDR3 region: CASSLGGEHEAFF. Written as DNA, the CDR3 is TGCGCCAGCAGCTTGGGCGGGGAGCATGAAGCTTTCTTT. Full variable domain (remainder filled in from reference TRBV5-1 and TRBJ1-1): KAGVTQTPRYLIKTRGQQVTLSCSPISGHRSVSWYQQTPGQGLQFLFEYFSETQRNKGNFPGRFSGRQFSNSRSEMNVSTLELGDSALYLCASSLGGEHEAFFGQGTRLTVV.

This rearrangement joins TRBV18 to TRBJ1-2; D unclear. Per the germline V gene, CDR1 is KGHSH and CDR2 is LQKENI. V was clipped by 4 bases and J by 2 bases, with 11 bases between them. The CDR3 totals 14 residues. DNA for the CDR3: TGTGCCAGCTCACTCGCCGAGGCCAACTATGGCTACACCTTC. Encoded protein: CASSLAEANYGYTF. The whole variable domain, filled in from reference TRBV18 and TRBJ1-2, reads NAGVMQNPRHLVRRRGQEARLRCSPMKGHSHVYWYRQLPEEGLKFMVYLQKENIIDESGMPKERFSAEFPKEGPSILRIQQVVRGDSAAYFCASSLAEANYGYTFGSGTRLTVV.

This chain uses TRBV28 with TRBJ2-1; 7 nucleotides agree with TRBD2. CDR3 length: 14 amino acids. The junction had 5 bases not matched to a gene; V was cut back by 3 bases and J by 6 bases. Germline V CDR1 and CDR2: MDHEN, SYDVKM. CDR3 region: CASSFFSGFNEQFF. The CDR3, as DNA: TGTGCCAGCAGTTTCTTTAGCGGGTTCAATGAGCAGTTCTTC.

In this sample, this clone turned up a few times. The CDR3 sequence: CASSSETGVGSPLHF. DNA of the CDR3: TGTGCCAGCTCATCAGAGACAGGGGTAGGTTCACCCCTCCACTTT. The chain uses TRBV18 and TRBJ1-6, with 8 bases lining up with TRBD1. V lost 5 bases to trimming and J lost 9 bases; unmatched junction nucleotides: 9. CDR1 is KGHSH, CDR2 LQKENI, per germline. CDR3 size: 15 residues.

The chain couples TRBV6-1 to TRBJ2-6; D may be TRBD1 (6 bases). The CDR3 is made up of 15 amino acids. From germline, CDR1 is MNHNS and CDR2 SASEGT. V lost 4 bases and J 4 bases, leaving 11 bases between the germline ends. The CDR3 loop is CASSAQGSGANVLTF. The CDR3 coding sequence is TGTGCCAGCAGTGCACAGGGCTCCGGGGCCAACGTCCTGACTTTC.

The chain recombines TRBV19 with TRBJ1-5; a weak D match, TRBD1 (6 bases). Germline V gives CDR1 LNHDA, CDR2 SQIVND (reference sequence). The CDR3 has 16 residues. Trimming removed 4 bases from V and 2 bases from J, with 15 bases in between. DNA of the CDR3: TGTGCCAGTAGTAGCAAACAGGGATTTGGCAATCAGCCCCAGCATTTT. It translates to CASSSKQGFGNQPQHF.

The chain carries TRBV7-9 and TRBJ2-5; 8 bases align to TRBD2. V trimming: 5 bases; J trimming: 2 bases; junction bases outside the gene matches: 7. This CDR3 has 15 residues. Germline V CDR1 and CDR2: SEHNR, FQNEAQ (reference sequence). In nucleotides, the CDR3 is TGTGCCAGCAGCCGCCTCGGGGGGGAGCAAGAGACCCAGTACTTC. Translation: CASSRLGGEQETQYF.

The V and J genes are TRBV15 and TRBJ2-5; 9 bases are a match to TRBD1. V trimming: 1 base; J trimming: 5 bases; junction bases outside the gene matches: 8. This CDR3 region has 16 residues. Germline V gene data show CDR1 as LNHNV and CDR2 as YYDKDF (reference sequence). The CDR3 sequence is CATSRVRTGVGETQYF. CDR3 sequence (DNA): TGTGCCACCAGCAGAGTCCGGACAGGGGTCGGGGAGACCCAGTACTTC.

The gene calls are TRBV19 and TRBJ1-5; D perhaps matches TRBD1 (5 bases). Trimming took 2 bases from V and 0 from J, leaving 5 bases between them. Per germline, CDR1 LNHDA and CDR2 SQIVND (reference sequence). The CDR3 loop spans 14 amino acids. The CDR3, as DNA: TGTGCCAGTAGTATAAGGGGTAGCAATCAGCCCCAGCATTTT. It specifies CASSIRGSNQPQHF.

The chain uses TRBV28 and TRBJ2-7; 8 bases map to TRBD2. The CDR3 length is 17 residues. V lost 1 base, J lost 1 base, and 9 bases stayed unmatched. In germline, CDR1 is MDHEN, CDR2 SYDVKM. In nucleotides, the CDR3 is TGTGCCAGCAGTTTATCACCACGGCGGGAGGCGTCCTACGAGCAGTACTTC. Its protein product is CASSLSPRREASYEQYF.

The table lists this clone with a few counts. The CDR3 reads CASSLWREEEQFF. The CDR3 bases are TGTGCCAGCAGCTTATGGCGGGAAGAAGAGCAGTTCTTC. V usage is TRBV11-2 and J usage is TRBJ2-1; perhaps TRBD2 as D (6 bases). CDR3 length: 13 residues. V gave up 2 bases and J gave up 10 bases, with 12 bases separating them. Germline V gene sequence: CDR1 SGHAT, CDR2 FQNNGV.

The genes are TRBV28 and TRBJ2-1, with TRBD1 as a possible D gene (5 bases). The CDR3 loop spans 16 amino acids. Trimming left V 4 bases short and J 3 bases short, with 16 bases between. Germline values: CDR1 MDHEN, CDR2 SYDVKM. This CDR3 reads CASSSTDRVFYNEQFF. CDR3 bases: TGTGCCAGCAGTTCCACCGACAGAGTCTTCTACAATGAGCAGTTCTTC.

This chain links TRBV27 with TRBJ2-2, with D hard to call. V lost 4 bases and J 2 bases, leaving 11 bases between the germline ends. Germline V gene data show CDR1 as MNHEY and CDR2 as SMNVEV (reference sequence). The CDR3 has 15 residues. CDR3 in amino acids: CASSSWQKNTGELFF. As DNA, the CDR3 is TGTGCCAGCAGTTCTTGGCAGAAAAACACCGGGGAGCTGTTTTTT.

This chain joins TRBV4-3 and TRBJ2-5; the D gene is possibly TRBD2 (6 bases). CDR3 length equals 17 residues. Germline lookup yields CDR1 LGHNA and CDR2 YSLEER. The V and J ends lost 0 bases and 2 bases respectively, with 16 bases between them. Here the CDR3 reads CASSQDSLGGLQETQYF. The DNA of the CDR3 is TGCGCCAGCAGCCAAGATAGCCTGGGGGGTCTACAAGAGACCCAGTACTTC.

The rearrangement joins TRBV23-1 to TRBJ1-5; D call uncertain. TRBV23-1 is known as an ORF, though its function is uncertain. Trimming removed 7 bases from V and 2 bases from J, with 21 bases in between. The length of the CDR3 is 17 residues. CDR3 region: CASTGKGGNTGNQPQHF. The CDR3 DNA reads TGCGCCAGCACTGGCAAGGGAGGTAACACGGGCAATCAGCCCCAGCATTTT.

The chain's CDR3 is CASSPAQGQGSYGYTF. The CDR3 DNA reads as TGTGCCAGCTCACCGGCCCAGGGACAGGGAAGCTATGGCTACACCTTC. The rearrangement joins TRBV18 to TRBJ1-2; the match to TRBD1 covers 9 bases. Germline-derived CDR1 and CDR2 are KGHSH and LQKENI. The CDR3 runs to 16 residues. The junction had 9 bases not matched to a gene; V was cut back by 3 bases and J by 4 bases.

J is TRBJ1-3 and V is TRBV4-3; 9 nucleotides line up with TRBD1. The CDR3 has 15 amino acids. The V gene's germline CDR1 is LGHNA and CDR2 YSLEER. V was clipped by 1 base and J by 4 bases; unmatched bases: 2. The CDR3 nucleotides read TGCGCCAGCAGCCAAGCCGGGACAGGGGGAAACACCATATATTTT. Its translation: CASSQAGTGGNTIYF.

The chain is built from TRBV5-6 and TRBJ2-3, with 9 positions matching TRBD2. The germline V gene has CDR1 SGHDT and CDR2 YYEEEE. V lost 0 bases and J lost 6; bases outside the gene matches: 8. The CDR3 runs 16 residues. The chain's CDR3 is CASSLAKSAGGDTQYF. DNA of the CDR3: TGTGCCAGCAGCTTGGCCAAGTCAGCGGGGGGCGATACGCAGTATTTT.